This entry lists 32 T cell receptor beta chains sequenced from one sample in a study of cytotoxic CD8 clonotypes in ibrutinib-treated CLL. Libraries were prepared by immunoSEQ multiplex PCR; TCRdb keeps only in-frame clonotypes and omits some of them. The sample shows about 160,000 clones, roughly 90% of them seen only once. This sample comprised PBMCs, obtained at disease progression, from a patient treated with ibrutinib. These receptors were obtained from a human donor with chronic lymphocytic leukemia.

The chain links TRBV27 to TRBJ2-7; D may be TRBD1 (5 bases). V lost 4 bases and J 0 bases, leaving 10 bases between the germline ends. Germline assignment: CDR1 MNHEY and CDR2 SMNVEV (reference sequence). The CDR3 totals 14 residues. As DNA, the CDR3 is TGTGCCAGCAGTTCCCCGACAGCCTCCTACGAGCAGTACTTC. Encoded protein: CASSSPTASYEQYF.

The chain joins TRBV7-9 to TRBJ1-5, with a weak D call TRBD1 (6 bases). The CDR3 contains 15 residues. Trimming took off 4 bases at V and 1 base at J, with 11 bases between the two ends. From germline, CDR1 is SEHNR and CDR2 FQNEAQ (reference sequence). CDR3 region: CASSSRTESNQPQHF. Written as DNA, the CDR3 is TGTGCCAGCAGCTCAAGGACAGAGAGCAATCAGCCCCAGCATTTT.

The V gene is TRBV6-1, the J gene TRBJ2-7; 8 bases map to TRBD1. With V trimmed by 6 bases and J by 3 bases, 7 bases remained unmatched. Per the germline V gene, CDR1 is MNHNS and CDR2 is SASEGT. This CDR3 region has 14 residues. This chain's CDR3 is CASSPGQAIYEQYF. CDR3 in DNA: TGTGCCAGCAGCCCGGGACAGGCAATCTACGAGCAGTACTTC.

For the CDR3, the DNA is TGTGCCAGCAGCTCTGATGGACAGAGACCAACTAATGAAAAACTGTTTTTT. Translation: CASSSDGQRPTNEKLFF. The chain has TRBV11-3 and TRBJ1-4; D may be TRBD1 (6 bases). V was clipped by 4 bases and J by 0 bases, with 15 bases between them. The CDR3 loop spans 17 amino acids. The germline CDR1 and CDR2 sequences are SGHNT and YENEEA.

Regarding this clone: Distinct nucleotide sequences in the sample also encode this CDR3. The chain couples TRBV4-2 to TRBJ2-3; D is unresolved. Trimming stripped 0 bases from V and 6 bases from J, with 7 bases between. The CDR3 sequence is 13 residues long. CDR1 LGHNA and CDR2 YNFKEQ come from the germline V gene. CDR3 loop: CASSQEGRDTQYF. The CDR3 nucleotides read TGTGCCAGCAGCCAAGAGGGCCGGGATACGCAGTATTTT.

CDR3 sequence (DNA): TGTGCCAGCAGCGTAGCGGACTACAATGAGCAGTTCTTC. Its translation: CASSVADYNEQFF. This chain joins TRBV11-2 and TRBJ2-1; D may be TRBD2 (6 bases). Trimming took 5 bases from V and 3 from J, leaving 8 bases between them. CDR3 length: 13 amino acids. Germline V CDR1 and CDR2: SGHAT, FQNNGV.

The CDR3 loop is CASSELGQGAGELFF. CDR3 nucleotide sequence: TGTGCCAGCAGTGAGTTAGGACAGGGGGCCGGGGAGCTGTTTTTT. The rearrangement uses TRBV6-1 and TRBJ2-2; TRBD1 matches at 10 bases. This CDR3 is 15 amino acids long. The germline V gene encodes CDR1 MNHNS and CDR2 SASEGT. J was trimmed by 6 bases and V by 3 bases; bases with no gene match: 4.

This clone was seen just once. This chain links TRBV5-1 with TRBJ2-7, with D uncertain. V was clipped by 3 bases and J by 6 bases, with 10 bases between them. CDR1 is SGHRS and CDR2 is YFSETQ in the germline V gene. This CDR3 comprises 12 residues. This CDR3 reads CASSSTRTEQYF. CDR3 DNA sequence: TGCGCCAGCAGCTCTACTCGCACCGAGCAGTACTTC. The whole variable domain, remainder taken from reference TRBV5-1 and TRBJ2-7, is KAGVTQTPRYLIKTRGQQVTLSCSPISGHRSVSWYQQTPGQGLQFLFEYFSETQRNKGNFPGRFSGRQFSNSRSEMNVSTLELGDSALYLCASSSTRTEQYFGPGTRLTVT.

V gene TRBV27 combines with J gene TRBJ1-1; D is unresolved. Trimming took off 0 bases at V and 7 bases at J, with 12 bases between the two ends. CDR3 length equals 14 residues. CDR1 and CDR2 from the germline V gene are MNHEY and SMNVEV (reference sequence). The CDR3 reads CASSLSSPGYEAFF. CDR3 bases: TGTGCCAGCAGTTTATCGTCTCCGGGCTATGAAGCTTTCTTT.

CDR3 residues: CASSLLGEGQADTQYF. The CDR3 nucleotides read TGTGCCAGCAGCTTATTGGGGGAGGGCCAGGCAGATACGCAGTATTTT. The rearrangement joins TRBV11-2 to TRBJ2-3, with 7 bases that match TRBD2. CDR1 and CDR2 from the germline V gene are SGHAT and FQNNGV. V trimming: 2 bases; J trimming: 4 bases; junction bases outside the gene matches: 9. The CDR3 consists of 16 residues.

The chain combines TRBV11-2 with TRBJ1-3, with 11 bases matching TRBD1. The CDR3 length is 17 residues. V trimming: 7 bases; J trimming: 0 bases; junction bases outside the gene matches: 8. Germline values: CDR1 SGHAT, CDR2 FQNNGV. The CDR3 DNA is TGTGCCAGCACCGGACAGGGGGCCTCTTTCTCTGGAAACACCATATATTTT. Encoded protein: CASTGQGASFSGNTIYF. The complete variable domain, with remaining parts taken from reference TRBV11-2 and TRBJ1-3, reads EAGVAQSPRYKIIEKRQSVAFWCNPISGHATLYWYQQILGQGPKLLIQFQNNGVVDDSQLPKDRFSAERLKGVDSTLKIQPAKLEDSAVYLCASTGQGASFSGNTIYFGEGSWLTVV.

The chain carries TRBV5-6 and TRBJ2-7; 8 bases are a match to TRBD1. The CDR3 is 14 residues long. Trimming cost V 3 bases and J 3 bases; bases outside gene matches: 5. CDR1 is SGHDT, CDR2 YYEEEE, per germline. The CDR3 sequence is CASSSNDRGYEQYF. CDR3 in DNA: TGTGCCAGCAGCTCAAATGACAGGGGCTACGAGCAGTACTTC. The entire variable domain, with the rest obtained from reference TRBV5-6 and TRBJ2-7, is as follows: DAGVTQSPTHLIKTRGQQVTLRCSPKSGHDTVSWYQQALGQGPQFIFQYYEEEERQRGNFPDRFSGHQFPNYSSELNVNALLLGDSALYLCASSSNDRGYEQYFGPGTRLTVT.

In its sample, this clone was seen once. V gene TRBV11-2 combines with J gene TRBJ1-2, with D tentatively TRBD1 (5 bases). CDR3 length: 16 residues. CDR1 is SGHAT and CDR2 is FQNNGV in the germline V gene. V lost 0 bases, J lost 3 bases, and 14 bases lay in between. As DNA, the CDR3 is TGTGCCAGCAGCTTAGAAGTAGTTGGGGGGGACTATGGCTACACCTTC. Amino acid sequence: CASSLEVVGGDYGYTF.

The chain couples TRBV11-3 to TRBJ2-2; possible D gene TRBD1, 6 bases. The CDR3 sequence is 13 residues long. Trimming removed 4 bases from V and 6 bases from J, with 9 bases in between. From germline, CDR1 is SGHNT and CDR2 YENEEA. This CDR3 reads CASSSQGAGELFF. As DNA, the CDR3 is TGTGCCAGCAGCTCACAGGGCGCCGGGGAGCTGTTTTTT.

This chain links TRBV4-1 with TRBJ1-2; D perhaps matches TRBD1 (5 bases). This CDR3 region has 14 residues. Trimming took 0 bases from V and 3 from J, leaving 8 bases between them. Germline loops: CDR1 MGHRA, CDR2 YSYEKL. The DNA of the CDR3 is TGCGCCAGCAGCCAAGATCGGGGCTACTATGGCTACACCTTC. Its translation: CASSQDRGYYGYTF.

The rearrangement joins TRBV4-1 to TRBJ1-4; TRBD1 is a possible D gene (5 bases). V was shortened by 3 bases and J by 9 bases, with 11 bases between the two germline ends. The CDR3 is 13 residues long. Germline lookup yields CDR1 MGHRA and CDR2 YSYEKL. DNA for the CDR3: TGCGCCAGCAGCCAGGGGGAGAGGCAAAAACTGTTTTTT. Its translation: CASSQGERQKLFF.

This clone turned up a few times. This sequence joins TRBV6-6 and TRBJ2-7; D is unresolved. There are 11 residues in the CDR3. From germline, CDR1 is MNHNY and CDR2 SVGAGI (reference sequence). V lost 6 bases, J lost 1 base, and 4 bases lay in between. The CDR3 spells CASSQSYEQYF. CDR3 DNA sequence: TGTGCCAGCAGCCAGTCCTACGAGCAGTACTTC.

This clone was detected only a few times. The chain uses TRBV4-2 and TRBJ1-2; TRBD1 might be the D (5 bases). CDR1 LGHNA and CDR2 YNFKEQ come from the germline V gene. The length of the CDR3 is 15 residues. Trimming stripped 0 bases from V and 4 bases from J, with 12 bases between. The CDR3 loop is CASSQDLQVVYGYTF. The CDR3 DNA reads TGTGCCAGCAGCCAAGATTTACAGGTGGTCTATGGCTACACCTTC.

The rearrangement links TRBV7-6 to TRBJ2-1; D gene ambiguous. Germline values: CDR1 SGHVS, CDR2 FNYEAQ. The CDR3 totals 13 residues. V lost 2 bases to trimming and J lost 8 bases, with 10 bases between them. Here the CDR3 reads CASSLTRVHEQFF. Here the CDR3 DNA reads TGTGCCAGCAGCTTAACTCGCGTGCATGAGCAGTTCTTC.

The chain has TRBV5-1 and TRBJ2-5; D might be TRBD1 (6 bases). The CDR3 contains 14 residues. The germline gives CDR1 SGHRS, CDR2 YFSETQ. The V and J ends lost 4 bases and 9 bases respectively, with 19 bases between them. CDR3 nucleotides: TGCGCCAGCAGCATACAAGACAGGAATGGGCCCCAGTACTTC. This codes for CASSIQDRNGPQYF.

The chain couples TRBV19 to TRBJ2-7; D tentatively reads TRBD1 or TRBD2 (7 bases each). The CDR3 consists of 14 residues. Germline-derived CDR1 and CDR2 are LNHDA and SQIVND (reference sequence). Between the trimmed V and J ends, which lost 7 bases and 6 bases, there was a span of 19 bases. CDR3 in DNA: TGTGCCAGTACCCAGGGGGGGTCGACTCGCGAGCAGTACTTC. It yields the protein CASTQGGSTREQYF.

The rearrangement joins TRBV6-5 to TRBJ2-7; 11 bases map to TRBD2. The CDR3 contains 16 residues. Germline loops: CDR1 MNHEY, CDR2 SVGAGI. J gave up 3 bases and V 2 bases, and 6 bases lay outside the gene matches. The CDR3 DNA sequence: TGTGCCAGCAGTTACGTTAGTCTAGCGGGGGGCTACGAGCAGTACTTC. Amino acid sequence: CASSYVSLAGGYEQYF.

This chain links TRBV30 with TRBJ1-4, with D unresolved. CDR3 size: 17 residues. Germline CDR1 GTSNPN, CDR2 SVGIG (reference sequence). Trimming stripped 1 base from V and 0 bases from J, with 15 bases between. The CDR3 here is CAWSGQDHSSTNEKLFF. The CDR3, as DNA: TGTGCCTGGAGTGGCCAGGACCATTCTTCAACTAATGAAAAACTGTTTTTT.

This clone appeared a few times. Written as DNA, the CDR3 is TGTGCCAGCTCACCGGGGGCCTTTCCGTATAGCAATCAGCCCCAGCATTTT. It encodes CASSPGAFPYSNQPQHF. The chain is built from TRBV18 and TRBJ1-5; D perhaps matches TRBD1 (6 bases). Between the trimmed V and J ends, which lost 3 bases and 0 bases, there was a span of 15 bases. Germline CDR1 and CDR2: KGHSH and LQKENI. This CDR3 has 17 amino acids.

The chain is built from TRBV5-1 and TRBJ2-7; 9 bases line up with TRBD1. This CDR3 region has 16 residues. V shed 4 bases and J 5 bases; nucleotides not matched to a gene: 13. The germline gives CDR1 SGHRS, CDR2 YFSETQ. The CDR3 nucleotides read TGCGCCAGCAGCGTCGGACAGGGGTCCGTGACTGACGAGCAGTACTTC. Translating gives CASSVGQGSVTDEQYF.

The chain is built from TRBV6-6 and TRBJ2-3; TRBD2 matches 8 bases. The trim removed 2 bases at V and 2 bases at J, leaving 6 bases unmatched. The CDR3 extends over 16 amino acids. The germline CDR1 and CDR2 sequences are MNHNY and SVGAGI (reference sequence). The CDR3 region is CASSYPPAGATDTQYF. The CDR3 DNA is TGTGCCAGCAGTTACCCCCCAGCGGGAGCCACAGATACGCAGTATTTT.

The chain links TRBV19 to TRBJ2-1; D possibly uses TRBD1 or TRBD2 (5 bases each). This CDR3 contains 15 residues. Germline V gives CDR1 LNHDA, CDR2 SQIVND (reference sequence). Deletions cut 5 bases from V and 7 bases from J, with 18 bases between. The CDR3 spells CASSASRGDRNEQFF. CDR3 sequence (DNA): TGTGCCAGTAGTGCATCTCGGGGCGACCGGAATGAGCAGTTCTTC.

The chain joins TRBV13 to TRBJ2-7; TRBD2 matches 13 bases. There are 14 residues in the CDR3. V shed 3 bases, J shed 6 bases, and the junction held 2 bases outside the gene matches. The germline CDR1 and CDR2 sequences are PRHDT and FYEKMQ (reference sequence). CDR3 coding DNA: TGTGCCAGCAGCTTGGGACTAGCGGGACGCGAGCAGTACTTC. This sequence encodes CASSLGLAGREQYF.

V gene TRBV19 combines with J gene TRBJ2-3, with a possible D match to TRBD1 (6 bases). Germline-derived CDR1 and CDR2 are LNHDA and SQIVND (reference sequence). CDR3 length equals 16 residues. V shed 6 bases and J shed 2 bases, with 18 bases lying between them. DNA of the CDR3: TGTGCCAGTAGGACAGGAGGAACTTCCGACACAGATACGCAGTATTTT. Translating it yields CASRTGGTSDTDTQYF.

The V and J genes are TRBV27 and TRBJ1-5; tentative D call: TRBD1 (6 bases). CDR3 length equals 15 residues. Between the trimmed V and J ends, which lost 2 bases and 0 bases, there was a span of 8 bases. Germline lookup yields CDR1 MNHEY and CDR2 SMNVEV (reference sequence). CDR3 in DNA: TGTGCCAGCAGTTTACAGGGGTATAGCAATCAGCCCCAGCATTTT. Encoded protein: CASSLQGYSNQPQHF.

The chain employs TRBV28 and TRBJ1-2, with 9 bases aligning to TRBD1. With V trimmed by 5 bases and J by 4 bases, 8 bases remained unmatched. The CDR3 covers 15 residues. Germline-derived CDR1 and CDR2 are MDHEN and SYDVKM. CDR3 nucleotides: TGTGCCAGCAGTCAGCCGGGACAGGGAGGCTATGGCTACACCTTC. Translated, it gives CASSQPGQGGYGYTF.

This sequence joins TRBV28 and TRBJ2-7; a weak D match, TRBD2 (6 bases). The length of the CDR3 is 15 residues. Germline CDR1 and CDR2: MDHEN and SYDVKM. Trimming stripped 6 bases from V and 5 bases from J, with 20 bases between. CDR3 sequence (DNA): TGTGCCAGCAGCTTGGCGGGGCTAGGCGGCAACGAGCAGTACTTC. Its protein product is CASSLAGLGGNEQYF.